Listed here are 5 T cell receptor beta chains from one sample, sequenced in a study of T cell changes during pregnancy in multiple sclerosis. This table comes from immunoSEQ multiplex PCR, and its TCRdb copy is limited to in-frame clones, with some not included. The table lists about 50,000 clones, just over 90% of them singletons. Sequencing used CD4+ T cells from peripheral blood mononuclear cells, obtained before pregnancy. Receptors were obtained from a female donor with multiple sclerosis, enrolled in a pregnancy study.

V is TRBV7-9 and J is TRBJ2-1; weak D call: TRBD2 (5 bases). This CDR3 is 15 amino acids long. V was shortened by 0 bases and J by 4 bases, with 10 bases between the two germline ends. CDR1 is SEHNR, CDR2 FQNEAQ, per germline (reference sequence). This CDR3 is CASSLAAVPYNEQFF. The DNA of the CDR3 is TGTGCCAGCAGCTTAGCAGCGGTCCCTTACAATGAGCAGTTCTTC.

J is TRBJ1-1 and V is TRBV5-4; the D is unclear. The CDR3 totals 17 residues. CDR1 is SGHNT, CDR2 YYREEE, per germline (reference sequence). V gave up 0 bases and J gave up 2 bases, with 17 bases separating them. CDR3 DNA sequence: TGTGCCAGCAGCTTGGCGTCCCAGAGGGCCACTAACACTGAAGCTTTCTTT. Protein sequence: CASSLASQRATNTEAFF.

The chain joins TRBV19 to TRBJ2-2, with D tentatively TRBD2 (7 bases). Germline lookup yields CDR1 LNHDA and CDR2 SQIVND (reference sequence). The germline V and J ends were trimmed by 7 bases and 4 bases, with 13 bases remaining between them. There are 14 residues in the CDR3. DNA of the CDR3: TGTGCCAGTACTGCGGGGGCGGGCACCGGGGAGCTGTTTTTT. Protein sequence: CASTAGAGTGELFF.

V is TRBV12-5 and J is TRBJ2-3; 10 bases are a match to TRBD2. Losses at the gene ends were 5 bases for V and 1 base for J; bases not matched to a gene: 6. This CDR3 is built from 16 residues. Germline loops: CDR1 LGHNT, CDR2 FRNRAP. The CDR3 DNA reads as TGTGCTAGTGGTCTTGGGACTAGCGTAGGCACAGATACGCAGTATTTT. Its translation: CASGLGTSVGTDTQYF. Complete variable domain (other parts from reference TRBV12-5 and TRBJ2-3): DARVTQTPRHKVTEMGQEVTMRCQPILGHNTVFWYRQTMMQGLELLAYFRNRAPLDDSGMPKDRFSAEMPDATLATLKIQPSEPRDSAVYFCASGLGTSVGTDTQYFGPGTRLTVL.

The genes are TRBV4-2 and TRBJ2-5, with 7 positions matching TRBD1. The J segment lost 2 bases and the V segment lost 3 bases, leaving 0 bases of the junction unmatched. Germline lookup yields CDR1 LGHNA and CDR2 YNFKEQ. This CDR3 has 13 residues. The CDR3 is CASSQTGQETQYF. In nucleotides, the CDR3 is TGTGCCAGCAGCCAGACAGGGCAAGAGACCCAGTACTTC.